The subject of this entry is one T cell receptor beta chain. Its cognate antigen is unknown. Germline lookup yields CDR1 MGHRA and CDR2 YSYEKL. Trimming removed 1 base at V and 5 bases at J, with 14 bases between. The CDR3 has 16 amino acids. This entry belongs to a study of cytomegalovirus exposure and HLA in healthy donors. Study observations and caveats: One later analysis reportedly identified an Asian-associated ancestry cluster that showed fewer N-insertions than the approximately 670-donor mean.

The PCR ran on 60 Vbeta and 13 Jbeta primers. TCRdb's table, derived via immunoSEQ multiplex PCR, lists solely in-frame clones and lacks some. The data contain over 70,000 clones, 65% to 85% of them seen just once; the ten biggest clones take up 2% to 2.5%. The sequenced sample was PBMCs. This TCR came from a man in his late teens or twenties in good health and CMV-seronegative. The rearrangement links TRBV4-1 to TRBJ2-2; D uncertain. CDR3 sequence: CASSQVVELRTGELFF. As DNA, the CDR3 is TGCGCCAGCAGCCAAGTAGTAGAGTTGAGGACCGGGGAGCTGTTTTTT.